A single sample is the source of the 16 T cell receptor beta chains below, sequenced in a study of shared T cell receptors in the human thymus. Sequenced by immunoSEQ multiplex PCR; TCRdb stores in-frame clones only, minus some. The profile shows hundreds of thousands of clones, 70% to 90% of them singletons. These data also featured in a second study, about human thymus T cells.

The sequencing input was thymocytes. These receptors all stem from a boy younger than two with a congenital heart defect.

This rearrangement joins TRBV29-1 to TRBJ2-3; weak D call: TRBD2 (6 bases). Between the trimmed V and J ends, which lost 1 base and 0 bases, there was a span of 23 bases. The CDR3 extends over 19 amino acids. Germline CDR1 and CDR2: SQVTM and ANQGSEA. This chain's CDR3 is CSVEGGRGSFGVSTDTQYF. The CDR3 coding sequence is TGCAGCGTTGAAGGGGGACGGGGGTCTTTTGGGGTCAGCACAGATACGCAGTATTTT.

The V and J genes are TRBV7-9 and TRBJ2-7; D is perhaps TRBD1 (7 bases). V was shortened by 5 bases and J by 3 bases, with 14 bases between the two germline ends. This CDR3 region has 14 residues. Looked up from germline, CDR1 is SEHNR and CDR2 is FQNEAQ (reference sequence). This chain's CDR3 is CASSTRGDSYEQYF. The CDR3 region has the DNA TGTGCCAGCAGCACAAGGGGGGACAGCTACGAGCAGTACTTC.

The chain links TRBV4-1 to TRBJ2-2; 7 bases line up with TRBD2. The germline gives CDR1 MGHRA, CDR2 YSYEKL. The V and J ends lost 1 base and 3 bases, in that order; junction bases with no gene match: 8. This CDR3 contains 17 residues. CDR3 sequence: CASSQGRGLGDTGELFF. CDR3 nucleotides: TGCGCCAGCAGCCAAGGGCGAGGACTAGGGGACACCGGGGAGCTGTTTTTT.

The chain joins TRBV28 to TRBJ2-7; tentatively, D is TRBD1 (5 bases). CDR3 length: 19 amino acids. V was clipped by 3 bases and J by 0 bases, with 24 bases between them. Germline V lookup: CDR1 MDHEN, CDR2 SYDVKM. This CDR3 is CASSFPHQQGDFSSYEQYF. DNA of the CDR3: TGTGCCAGCAGTTTCCCCCACCAGCAGGGCGACTTCAGCTCCTACGAGCAGTACTTC.

The chain couples TRBV7-9 to TRBJ2-5; D gene ambiguous. V lost 3 bases and J lost 3, with 8 bases in between. Germline CDR1 and CDR2: SEHNR and FQNEAQ (reference sequence). This CDR3 has 13 amino acids. The CDR3 region is CASSFPPKETQYF. The CDR3 DNA sequence: TGTGCCAGCAGCTTCCCCCCCAAAGAGACCCAGTACTTC.

This clone was counted between two and nine times. This rearrangement joins TRBV9 to TRBJ1-6; tentatively, D is TRBD1 (5 bases). CDR1 SGDLS and CDR2 YYNGEE come from the germline V gene. The CDR3 runs to 11 residues. Here the CDR3 DNA reads TGTGCTAGCGGGGGGAATTCACCCCTCCACTTT. It yields the protein CASGGNSPLHF. The full variable domain, completed using reference TRBV9 and TRBJ1-6, is DSGVTQTPKHLITATGQRVTLRCSPRSGDLSVYWYQQSLDQGLQFLIQYYNGEERAKGNILERFSAQQFPDLHSELNLSSLELGDSALYFCASGGNSPLHFGNGTRLTVT.

V and J are TRBV14 and TRBJ2-7; perhaps TRBD2 as D (5 bases). Germline loops: CDR1 SGHDN, CDR2 FVKESK. The ends were cut back, 4 bases at V and 7 bases at J, with 17 bases in the middle. This CDR3 is 14 amino acids long. The CDR3 is CASSPSPGVREQYF. Written as DNA, the CDR3 is TGTGCCAGCAGCCCAAGTCCCGGGGTGAGAGAGCAGTACTTC.

This chain connects TRBV5-1 to TRBJ1-1, with a tentative D call TRBD1 (5 bases). The V gene's germline CDR1 is SGHRS and CDR2 YFSETQ. The CDR3 totals 17 residues. V was cut by 0 bases and J by 1 base, with 16 bases left in between. CDR3 sequence: CASSLDAAPGKNTEAFF. CDR3 DNA sequence: TGCGCCAGCAGCTTGGACGCGGCCCCAGGGAAGAACACTGAAGCTTTCTTT.

This chain joins TRBV5-1 and TRBJ2-7, with D possibly matching TRBD2 (5 bases). Deletions cut 3 bases from V and 9 bases from J, with 28 bases between. There are 17 residues in the CDR3. Germline values: CDR1 SGHRS, CDR2 YFSETQ. The CDR3 nucleotides read TGCGCCAGCAGCTACGGACTGGCTGTTCCCAACTTTACGGGGCAGTACTTC. It encodes CASSYGLAVPNFTGQYF.

The genes are TRBV7-3 and TRBJ1-1; 9 bases are a match to TRBD1. Germline loops: CDR1 SGHTA, CDR2 FQGTGA. V lost 6 bases, J lost 5 bases, and 7 bases stayed unmatched. This CDR3 comprises 14 residues. The CDR3 spells CASRGTGTKTEAFF. CDR3 nucleotides: TGTGCCAGCAGGGGGACAGGGACTAAAACTGAAGCTTTCTTT.

The CDR3 region has the DNA TGTGCCAGCAGCTCCCACGGACAGCGTAATGAAAAACTGTTTTTT. It codes for CASSSHGQRNEKLFF. The chain links TRBV5-6 to TRBJ1-4, with D tentatively TRBD1 (6 bases). V lost 3 bases and J 4 bases, leaving 13 bases between the germline ends. There are 15 residues in the CDR3. CDR1 is SGHDT and CDR2 is YYEEEE in the germline V gene.

The rearrangement links TRBV27 to TRBJ2-5; no definite D call. Germline-derived CDR1 and CDR2 are MNHEY and SMNVEV (reference sequence). Trimming took off 3 bases at V and 2 bases at J, with 4 bases between the two ends. The length of the CDR3 is 12 residues. The DNA for the CDR3 is TGTGCCAGCAGTTTCAATCAAGAGACCCAGTACTTC. It specifies CASSFNQETQYF.

J is TRBJ1-5 and V is TRBV21-1; the table's TRBD1 call for D was not verified on the DNA. TRBV21-1 is shown as a pseudogene. The CDR3 totals 18 residues. As DNA, the CDR3 is TGTGCCAGCAGCACCCCGGGACAGGGTGAGGGAAGCAATCAGCCCCAGCATTTT. Its protein product is CASSTPGQGEGSNQPQHF.

The chain employs TRBV7-6 and TRBJ2-1; 8 bases are shared with TRBD2. Germline values: CDR1 SGHVS, CDR2 FNYEAQ. The V and J ends lost 4 bases and 0 bases, in that order; junction bases with no gene match: 17. The CDR3 extends over 20 amino acids. The CDR3 nucleotides are TGTGCCAGCAGCTCTACCTCAGCGGGAGTCCCAAAAAGCTCCTACAATGAGCAGTTCTTC. It specifies CASSSTSAGVPKSSYNEQFF.

The chain combines TRBV9 with TRBJ2-3, with D tentatively TRBD2 (6 bases). Trimming cost V 4 bases and J 4 bases, with 13 bases left between them. The CDR3 is made up of 14 amino acids. Germline V lookup: CDR1 SGDLS, CDR2 YYNGEE. CDR3 loop: CASSLGGPADTQYF. The CDR3 bases are TGTGCCAGCAGCCTCGGAGGGCCCGCAGATACGCAGTATTTT.

The rearrangement links TRBV28 to TRBJ1-5; 7 nucleotides align to TRBD1. After removal of 5 bases from V and 4 bases from J, the junction contained 8 bases not matched to a gene. CDR1 is MDHEN, CDR2 SYDVKM, per germline. This CDR3 is built from 15 residues. The CDR3 region has the DNA TGTGCCAGCAGTCCCTTAGACAGGGAAAATCAGCCCCAGCATTTT. This codes for CASSPLDRENQPQHF.